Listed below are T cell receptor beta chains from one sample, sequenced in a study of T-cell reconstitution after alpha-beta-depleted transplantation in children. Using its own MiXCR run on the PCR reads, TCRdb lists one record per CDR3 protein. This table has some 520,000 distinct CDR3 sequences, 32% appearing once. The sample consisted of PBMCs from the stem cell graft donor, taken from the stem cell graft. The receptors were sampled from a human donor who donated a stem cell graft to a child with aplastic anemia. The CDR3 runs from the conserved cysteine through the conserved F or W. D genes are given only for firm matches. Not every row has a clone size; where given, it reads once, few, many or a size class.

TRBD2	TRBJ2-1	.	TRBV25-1	TGTGCCAGCAGAGGACTAGTGCACAATGAGCAGTTCTTC	CASRGLVHNEQFF
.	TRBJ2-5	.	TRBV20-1	TGCAGTGGTCCGACAGGATCAAGAGAGACCCAGTACTTC	CSGPTGSRETQYF
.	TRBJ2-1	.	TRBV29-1	TGCAGCGTTGGTCAGGGTGACGGCTACAATGAGCAGTTCTTC	CSVGQGDGYNEQFF
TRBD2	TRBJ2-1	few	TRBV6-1	TGTGCCAGCAGCAAGACGAGGTTTCTAGCGGGAGAGTACAATGAGCAGTTCTTC	CASSKTRFLAGEYNEQFF
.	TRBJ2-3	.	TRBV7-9	TGTGCCAGCAGCCCCTACTTGCGAAGCACAGATACGCAGTATTTT	CASSPYLRSTDTQYF
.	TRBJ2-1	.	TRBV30	TGTGCCGGTCGGGATACCTCCTACAATGAGCAGTTCTTC	CAGRDTSYNEQFF
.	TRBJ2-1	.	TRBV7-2	TGTGCCAGCAGCCTAACCGGGACCCCGTACAATGAGCAGTTCTTC	CASSLTGTPYNEQFF
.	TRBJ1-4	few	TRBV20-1	TGCAGTGCTAGAGATATGGGCAGGGTAGCGCCTAATGAAAAACTGTTTTTT	CSARDMGRVAPNEKLFF
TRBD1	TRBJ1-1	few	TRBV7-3	TGTGCCAGCAGCTTATTTCCCGGGACAGGGGGTAACACTGAAGCTTTCTTT	CASSLFPGTGGNTEAFF
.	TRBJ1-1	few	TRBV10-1	TGCGCCAGCAGTGAATCGGCAGGCCAGGTCGGGAACACTGAAGCTTTCTTT	CASSESAGQVGNTEAFF
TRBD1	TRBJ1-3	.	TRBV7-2	TGTGCCAGCAGCTTCAACCCTACAGGGGGCAGAAACACCATATATTTT	CASSFNPTGGRNTIYF
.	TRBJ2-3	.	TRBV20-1	TGCAGTGCTATACAGGATCTACCAACGGGAGATACGCAGTATTTT	CSAIQDLPTGDTQYF
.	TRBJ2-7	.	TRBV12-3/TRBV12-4	TGTGCCAGCAGTTTAAGGGGAACTTCCTACGAGCAGTACTTC	CASSLRGTSYEQYF
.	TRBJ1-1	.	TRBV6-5	TGTGCCAGCAGGTACGACACAGGGAGCGCTGAAGCTTTCTTT	CASRYDTGSAEAFF
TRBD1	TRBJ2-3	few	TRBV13	TGTGCCAGCAGCTTAGAAGAGGGGGCTCGAGATACGCAGTATTTT	CASSLEEGARDTQYF
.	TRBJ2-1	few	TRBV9	TGTGCCAGCAGCGCCTCAGGCATTTCGAGGGATGAGCAGTTCTTC	CASSASGISRDEQFF
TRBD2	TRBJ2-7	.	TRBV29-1	TGCAGCGTCCACGGGACTAGCGTGGGCGAGCAGTACTTC	CSVHGTSVGEQYF
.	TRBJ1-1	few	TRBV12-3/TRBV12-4	TGTGCCAGCAGTCCCGTTGGGGTTTTGAACACTGAAGCTTTCTTT	CASSPVGVLNTEAFF
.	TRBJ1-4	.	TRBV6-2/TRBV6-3	TGTGCCAGCAGTTACGCCAGGGAGACGTTGAACGAAAAACTGTTTTTT	CASSYARETLNEKLFF
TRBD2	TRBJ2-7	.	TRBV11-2	TGTGCCAGCAGCTTAGCAGTATCGACTAGCGGGAGGTACGAGCAGTACTTC	CASSLAVSTSGRYEQYF
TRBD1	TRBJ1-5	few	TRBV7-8	TGTGCCAGCAGCCGGAGACAGGGGTCACAGCCCCAGCATTTT	CASSRRQGSQPQHF
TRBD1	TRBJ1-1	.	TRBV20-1	TGCAGGCTGGGACAGGGGAACACTGAAGCTTTCTTT	CRLGQGNTEAFF
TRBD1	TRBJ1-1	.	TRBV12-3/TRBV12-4	TGTGCCAGCAGTCCGGGGACAGGGGGGGTCACTGAAGCTTTCTTT	CASSPGTGGVTEAFF
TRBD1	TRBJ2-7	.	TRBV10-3	TGTGCCATCAGTGAGTCTCAAGGACAGGGAAGCTCCTACGAGCAGTACTTC	CAISESQGQGSSYEQYF
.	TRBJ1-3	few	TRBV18	TGTGCCAGCTCACCTACGTCCGACGTCTCTGGAAACACCATATATTTT	CASSPTSDVSGNTIYF
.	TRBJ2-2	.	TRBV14	TGTGCCAGCAGCCAAAGACAGAATTCGAACACCGGGGAGCTGTTTTTT	CASSQRQNSNTGELFF
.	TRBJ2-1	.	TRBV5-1	TGCGCCAGCACCACGGACGTTTCCTACAATGAGCAGTTCTTC	CASTTDVSYNEQFF
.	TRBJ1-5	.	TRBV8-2	TGTGGGGACACCTATAGCAATCAGCCCCAGCATTTT	CGDTYSNQPQHF
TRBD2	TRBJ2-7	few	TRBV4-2	TGTGCCAGCAGCCAAGGACTAGCGGAAACCTACGAGCAGTACTTC	CASSQGLAETYEQYF
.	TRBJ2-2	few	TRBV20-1	TGCAGTGCTAGGCTCGTGTCCACCGGGGAGCTGTTTTTT	CSARLVSTGELFF
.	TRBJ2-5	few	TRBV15	TGTGCCACCAGCATGAGTAAGGAGACCCAGTACTTC	CATSMSKETQYF
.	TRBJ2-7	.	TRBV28	TGTGCCAGCAGCCCACAGGTGGCACCTTCCGCCTTCGAGGACGAGCAGTACTTC	CASSPQVAPSAFEDEQYF
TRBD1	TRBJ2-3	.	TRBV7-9	TGTGCCAGCAGCTCGGGACAGGGGATGGATACGCAGTATTTT	CASSSGQGMDTQYF
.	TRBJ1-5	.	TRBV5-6	TGTGCCAGCAGCTTGGGGGCAGGGGAACAGCCCCAGCATTTT	CASSLGAGEQPQHF
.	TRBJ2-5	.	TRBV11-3	TGTGCCAGCAGCTCCTGGGACGACAGCCAGGAGACCCAGTACTTC	CASSSWDDSQETQYF
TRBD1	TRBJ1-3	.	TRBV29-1	TGCAGCGTTGGAGGGGGCCGTGGAAACACCATATATTTT	CSVGGGRGNTIYF
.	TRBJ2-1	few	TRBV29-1	TGCAGCGTTGGTCGGAATGAGCAGTTCTTC	CSVGRNEQFF
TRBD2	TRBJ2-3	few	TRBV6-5	TGTGCCGTACTAGCGGGAGTAAATACGCAGTATTTT	CAVLAGVNTQYF
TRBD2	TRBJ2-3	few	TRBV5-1	TGCGCCAGCAGCTTGGTGGGACTAGCGGCGAGCACAGATACGCAGTATTTT	CASSLVGLAASTDTQYF
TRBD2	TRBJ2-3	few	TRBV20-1	TGCAGTGCTAGCCGGGGGACTAGCGGTACAGATACGCAGTATTTT	CSASRGTSGTDTQYF
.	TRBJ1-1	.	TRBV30	TGTGCCTGGAGGGGGTCCCTTCGGGGCACTGAAGCTTTCTTT	CAWRGSLRGTEAFF
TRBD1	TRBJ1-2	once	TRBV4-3	TGCGCCAGCAGCCAAGGGACAGGGGCTAACTATGGCTACACCTTC	CASSQGTGANYGYTF
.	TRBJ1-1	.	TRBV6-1	TGTGCCAGCAGCCGCCGGTCGACTCCTGGGGACACTGAAGCTTTCTTT	CASSRRSTPGDTEAFF
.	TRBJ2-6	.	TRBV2	TGTGCCAGCAGTGAGAGGACCTTTGGGGCCAACGTCCTGACTTTC	CASSERTFGANVLTF
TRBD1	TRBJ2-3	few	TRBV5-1	TGCGCCAGCCGTAACCAGGGACAGCCCACAGATACGCAGTATTTT	CASRNQGQPTDTQYF
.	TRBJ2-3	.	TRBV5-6	TGTGCCAGCAGCCTAAGACTCGTATCAGATACGCAGTATTTT	CASSLRLVSDTQYF
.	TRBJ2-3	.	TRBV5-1	TGCGCCAGCAGCAGGGGCGGGGACACTAGCACAGATACGCAGTATTTT	CASSRGGDTSTDTQYF
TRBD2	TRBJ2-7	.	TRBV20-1	TGCAGTGCTCCGCAGTTGAGCGGGAGTGGCGAGCAGTACTTC	CSAPQLSGSGEQYF
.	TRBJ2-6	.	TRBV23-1	TGCGCCCGAGGGGGGGCGCCTGGGGCCAACGTCCTGACTTTC	CARGGAPGANVLTF
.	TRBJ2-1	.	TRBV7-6	TGTGCCAGCAGCTTAGTAGCAGGGCTTAACAACAATGAGCAGTTCTTC	CASSLVAGLNNNEQFF